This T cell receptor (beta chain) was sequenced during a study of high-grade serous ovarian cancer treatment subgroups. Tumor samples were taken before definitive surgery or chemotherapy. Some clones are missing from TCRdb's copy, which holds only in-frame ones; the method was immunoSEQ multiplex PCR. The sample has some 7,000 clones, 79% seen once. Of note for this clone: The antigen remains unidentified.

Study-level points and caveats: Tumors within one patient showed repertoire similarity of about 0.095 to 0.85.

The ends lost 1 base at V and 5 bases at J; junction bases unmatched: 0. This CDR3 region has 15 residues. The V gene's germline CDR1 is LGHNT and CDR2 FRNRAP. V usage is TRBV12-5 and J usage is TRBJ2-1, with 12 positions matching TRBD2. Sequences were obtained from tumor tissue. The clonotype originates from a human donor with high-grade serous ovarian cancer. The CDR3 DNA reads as TGTGCTAGTGGTTTGGGACTAGCGGGAGACAATGAGCAGTTCTTC. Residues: CASGLGLAGDNEQFF. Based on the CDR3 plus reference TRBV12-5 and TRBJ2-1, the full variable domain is DARVTQTPRHKVTEMGQEVTMRCQPILGHNTVFWYRQTMMQGLELLAYFRNRAPLDDSGMPKDRFSAEMPDATLATLKIQPSEPRDSAVYFCASGLGLAGDNEQFFGPGTRLTVL.